This T cell receptor beta chain was retrieved from a study of shared clonotypes between healthy human individuals. The CDR3 covers 13 residues. Germline V CDR1 and CDR2: SQVTM, ANQGSEA. V shed 3 bases, J shed 4 bases, and the junction held 1 base outside the gene matches. This clone was seen many times. In the authors' methods: As immunoSEQ supplied junction-only sequences (without quality scores), filtering differed. TCRdb's copy holds only in-frame clones and misses some; the assay was immunoSEQ multiplex PCR. V, J and clone size derive from that table, while D and trimming were established from the DNA sequence. The profile covers roughly 96,000 clones, with around half appearing a single time and about 15% taken by the ten largest. The donor population consisted of healthy HIV-negative adults with no recent acute infections or vaccinations. Only Caucasian adults living in Nashville, Tennessee served as donors.

The clonotype originates from a woman aged 40 to 55 in good health. Some clones in this sample may be carry-over from other donors' samples. Sequencing was done on a sample of PBMCs. V and J are TRBV29-1 and TRBJ2-1; 9 bases map to TRBD2. DNA for the CDR3: TGCAGCGTTGAGACTAGCGGTTACAATGAGCAGTTCTTC. Its protein is CSVETSGYNEQFF.